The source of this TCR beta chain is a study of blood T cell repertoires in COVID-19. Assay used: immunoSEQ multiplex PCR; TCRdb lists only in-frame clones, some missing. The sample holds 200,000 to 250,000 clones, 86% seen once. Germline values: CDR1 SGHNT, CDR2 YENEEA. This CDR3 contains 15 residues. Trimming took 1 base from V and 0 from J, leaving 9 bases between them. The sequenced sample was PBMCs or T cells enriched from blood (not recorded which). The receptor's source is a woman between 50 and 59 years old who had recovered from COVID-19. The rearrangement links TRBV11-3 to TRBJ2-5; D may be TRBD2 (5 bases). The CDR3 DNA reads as TGTGCCAGCAGCTTAGCGGGGTGGTACCAAGAGACCCAGTACTTC. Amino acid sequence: CASSLAGWYQETQYF.